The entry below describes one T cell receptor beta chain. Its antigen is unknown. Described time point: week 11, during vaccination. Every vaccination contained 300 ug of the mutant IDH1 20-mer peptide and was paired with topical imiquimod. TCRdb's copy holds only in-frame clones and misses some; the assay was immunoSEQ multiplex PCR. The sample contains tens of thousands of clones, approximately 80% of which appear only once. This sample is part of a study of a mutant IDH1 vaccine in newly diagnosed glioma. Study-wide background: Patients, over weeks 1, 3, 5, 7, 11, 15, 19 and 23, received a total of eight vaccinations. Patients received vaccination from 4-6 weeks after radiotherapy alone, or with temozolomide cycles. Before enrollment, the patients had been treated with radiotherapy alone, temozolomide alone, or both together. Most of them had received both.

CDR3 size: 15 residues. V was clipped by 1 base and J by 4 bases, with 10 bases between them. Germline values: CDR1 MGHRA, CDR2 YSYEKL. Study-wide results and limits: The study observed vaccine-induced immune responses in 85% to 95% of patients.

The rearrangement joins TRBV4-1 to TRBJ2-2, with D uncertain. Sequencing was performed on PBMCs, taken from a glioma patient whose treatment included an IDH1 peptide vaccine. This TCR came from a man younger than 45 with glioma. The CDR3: CASSQVGSGTGELFF. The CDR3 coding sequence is TGCGCCAGCAGCCAAGTGGGATCTGGCACCGGGGAGCTGTTTTTT.